A single sample gave rise to the 32 T cell receptor beta chains below, sequenced in a study of response to subunit inactivated influenza vaccine. From the RT-PCR reads, TCRdb called clonotypes with MiXCR, one entry per CDR3 protein. The sample includes 300,000 to 350,000 distinct CDR3 sequences, roughly 20% seen only once; the top ten take about 9.4%. The sample was PBMCs from blood, taken approximately 20 months after vaccination. These TCRs come from a man aged 50 to 69 who received an inactivated influenza vaccine.

This clonotype has at least ten counts. This sequence joins TRBV20-1 and TRBJ1-2; unclear D gene. The CDR3 totals 12 residues. Looked up from germline, CDR1 is DFQATT and CDR2 is SNEGSKA (reference sequence). V shed 6 bases and J shed 3 bases, with 11 bases lying between them. CDR3 amino acids: CSATPGYYGYTF. The CDR3 DNA sequence: TGCAGTGCCACTCCAGGCTACTATGGCTACACCTTC.

This clonotype was detected a few times. The chain recombines TRBV28 with TRBJ2-2, with 9 bases lining up with TRBD1. The V gene's germline CDR1 is MDHEN and CDR2 SYDVKM. The CDR3 spans 16 residues. V trimming: 3 bases; J trimming: 2 bases; junction bases outside the gene matches: 4. CDR3 protein: CASSFPGQGNTGELFF. The CDR3 DNA sequence: TGTGCCAGCAGTTTCCCGGGACAGGGCAACACCGGGGAGCTGTTTTTT.

The J gene is TRBJ2-1, the V gene TRBV12-3 or TRBV12-4; D unresolved. V was pared by 5 bases and J by 8 bases, with 10 bases between. The CDR3 runs to 12 residues. CDR3 protein: CASSGQRDEQFF. The CDR3 DNA reads TGTGCCAGCAGTGGGCAGCGTGATGAGCAGTTCTTC.

This clonotype turned up a few times. The chain has TRBV11-2 and TRBJ1-1, with TRBD1 as a possible D gene (5 bases). The V end lost 0 bases, the J end lost 8 bases, and 16 bases lay between the germline ends. Germline CDR1 SGHAT, CDR2 FQNNGV. The CDR3 length is 15 residues. The CDR3 here is CASSLDRAGNGEAFF. In DNA form, the CDR3 reads TGTGCCAGCAGCTTAGATCGGGCAGGGAACGGAGAAGCTTTCTTT.

The table lists this clonotype with many counts. The chain couples TRBV12-3 or TRBV12-4 to TRBJ1-6; D gene ambiguous. V lost 5 bases to trimming and J lost 6 bases, with 5 bases between them. CDR3 length: 12 amino acids. The CDR3 here is CASSRPNSPLHF. The CDR3, as DNA: TGTGCCAGCAGTCGTCCTAATTCACCCCTCCACTTT.

This clonotype occurred many times. This chain uses TRBV11-2 with TRBJ1-4; maybe TRBD1 (5 bases). Trimming pared 2 bases from V and 5 bases from J, leaving 12 bases between. This CDR3 is 15 amino acids long. Per germline, CDR1 SGHAT and CDR2 FQNNGV. The CDR3 is CASSLSQGRNEKLFF. CDR3 nucleotides: TGTGCCAGCAGCTTATCGCAGGGCCGGAATGAAAAACTGTTTTTT.

This clonotype turned up a few times. The chain combines TRBV2 with TRBJ1-1; D unclear. The CDR3 totals 14 residues. Germline V gene sequence: CDR1 SNHLY, CDR2 FYNNEI. V was shortened by 6 bases and J by 4 bases, with 15 bases between the two germline ends. This CDR3 reads CASREPGVSTEAFF. In DNA, the CDR3 is TGTGCCAGCAGGGAACCGGGAGTGAGCACTGAAGCTTTCTTT.

In regard to this clonotype: A read error is possible here, since a much larger clone lies one base away. The rearrangement joins TRBV20-1 to TRBJ2-1, with 7 bases lining up with TRBD2. The length of the CDR3 is 14 residues. Trimming took 4 bases from V and 1 from J; bases not matched to a gene: 4. CDR1 and CDR2 from the germline V gene are DFQATT and SNEGSKA (reference sequence). The CDR3 spells CSANGLESYNEQFF. The CDR3 DNA follows: TGCAGTGCTAATGGACTAGAATCCTACAATGAGCAGTTCTTC.

Only a few counts were recorded for this clonotype. The rearrangement links TRBV13 to TRBJ1-2; TRBD1 might be the D (6 bases). With 4 bases removed from V and 4 bases from J, the gap between germline ends came to 19 bases. The length of the CDR3 is 16 residues. Germline V gene sequence: CDR1 PRHDT, CDR2 FYEKMQ (reference sequence). The CDR3 loop is CASSSIDRGLFYGYTF. The CDR3 nucleotides are TGTGCCAGCAGCTCCATAGACCGGGGGCTCTTCTATGGCTACACCTTC.

This clonotype was counted at least ten times. The genes are TRBV7-8 and TRBJ2-2; possible D gene TRBD2, 6 bases. This CDR3 region has 16 residues. V lost 5 bases and J lost 5, with 18 bases in between. CDR1 SGHVS and CDR2 FQNEAQ come from the germline V gene. As DNA, the CDR3 is TGTGCCAGCAGCCTCTTCTCGGGGGTTTCGACCGGGGAGCTGTTTTTT. It specifies CASSLFSGVSTGELFF. The complete variable domain, with remaining parts taken from reference TRBV7-8 and TRBJ2-2, reads GAGVSQSPRYKVAKRGQDVALRCDPISGHVSLFWYQQALGQGPEFLTYFQNEAQLDKSGLPSDRFFAERPEGSVSTLKIQRTQQEDSAVYLCASSLFSGVSTGELFFGEGSRLTVL.

The genes are TRBV20-1 and TRBJ1-2; D uncertain. Trimming removed 0 bases at V and 3 bases at J, with 11 bases between. There are 14 residues in the CDR3. Germline CDR1 and CDR2: DFQATT and SNEGSKA (reference sequence). The CDR3 sequence: CSARDTPLHYGYTF. The CDR3, as DNA: TGCAGTGCTAGAGATACTCCGTTGCACTATGGCTACACCTTC.

This sequence joins TRBV25-1 and TRBJ2-2; 8 bases match TRBD1. The CDR3 has 14 residues. The V segment lost 4 bases and the J segment 6 bases; nucleotides outside the gene matches: 4. Germline lookup yields CDR1 MGHDK and CDR2 SYGVNS. As DNA, the CDR3 is TGTGCCAGCAGTGGACCAGGGGGCTCCGGGGAGCTGTTTTTT. Encoded protein: CASSGPGGSGELFF.

This clonotype showed up just a few times. The chain links TRBV20-1 to TRBJ2-1; 9 bases agree with TRBD1. The CDR3 is made up of 13 amino acids. V lost 6 bases to trimming and J lost 7 bases; unmatched junction nucleotides: 7. The germline gives CDR1 DFQATT, CDR2 SNEGSKA (reference sequence). The CDR3 DNA is TGCAGTGCCAGGACAGGGGAAGGGAATGAGCAGTTCTTC. Translated: CSARTGEGNEQFF.

The DNA for the CDR3 is TGTGCCAGCACAACCGGGGGGAATGAGCAGTTCTTC. Its protein product is CASTTGGNEQFF. V gene TRBV12-3 or TRBV12-4 combines with J gene TRBJ2-1, with 7 nucleotides matching TRBD2. V lost 7 bases to trimming and J lost 7 bases; unmatched junction nucleotides: 4. The CDR3 is 12 amino acids.

This clonotype has just one count. The J gene is TRBJ2-1, the V gene TRBV12-3 or TRBV12-4, with D perhaps being TRBD1 or TRBD2 (6 bases each). CDR3 length: 15 amino acids. V was trimmed by 7 bases and J by 0 bases, leaving 13 bases between them. The CDR3 nucleotides are TGTGCCAGCATTGGGGGGCGCCTCTCCTACAATGAGCAGTTCTTC. This codes for CASIGGRLSYNEQFF.

This clonotype was picked up a small number of times. V is TRBV20-1 and J is TRBJ2-3; D gene unclear. With 0 bases removed from V and 6 bases from J, the gap between germline ends came to 7 bases. The germline gives CDR1 DFQATT, CDR2 SNEGSKA (reference sequence). This CDR3 has 12 residues. CDR3 in amino acids: CSARDLGDTQYF. The CDR3 DNA follows: TGCAGTGCTAGAGATCTGGGGGATACGCAGTATTTT.

V gene TRBV20-1 combines with J gene TRBJ1-5; D not certain. The CDR3 extends over 11 amino acids. CDR1 DFQATT and CDR2 SNEGSKA come from the germline V gene (reference sequence). V gave up 3 bases and J gave up 9 bases, with 9 bases separating them. The CDR3: CSASVQAPQHF. The CDR3 nucleotides read TGCAGTGCTAGTGTGCAGGCGCCCCAGCATTTT.

There are a few counts of this clonotype. The chain employs TRBV28 and TRBJ2-7; 7 positions match TRBD1. V was pared by 3 bases and J by 3 bases, with 14 bases of the junction left unmatched. From germline, CDR1 is MDHEN and CDR2 SYDVKM. The CDR3 is 17 residues long. This CDR3 is CASSLRRTGFKGYEQYF. In nucleotides, the CDR3 is TGTGCCAGCAGTTTGAGGAGGACAGGCTTCAAAGGCTACGAGCAGTACTTC.

This clonotype was recorded many times. The V call is TRBV3-1, the J call TRBJ1-2; possible D gene TRBD1, 6 bases. This CDR3 contains 16 residues. CDR1 is LGHDT, CDR2 YNNKEL, per germline (reference sequence). The ends were cut back, 2 bases at V and 4 bases at J, with 17 bases in the middle. This CDR3 is CASSQRWGGPGYGYTF. CDR3 DNA: TGTGCCAGCAGCCAACGTTGGGGGGGGCCGGGCTATGGCTACACCTTC. Supplemented by reference TRBV3-1 and TRBJ1-2, the full variable domain reads DTAVSQTPKYLVTQMGNDKSIKCEQNLGHDTMYWYKQDSKKFLKIMFSYNNKELIINETVPNRFSPKSPDKAHLNLHINSLELGDSAVYFCASSQRWGGPGYGYTFGSGTRLTVV.

This clonotype was found a few times. The chain has TRBV10-3 and TRBJ2-1, with D maybe TRBD1 (6 bases). The CDR3 is made up of 19 amino acids. In germline, CDR1 is ENHRY, CDR2 SYGVKD. V dropped 0 bases and J dropped 0 bases, with 18 bases sitting between them. The chain's CDR3 is CAISESVRPGASSYNEQFF. As DNA, the CDR3 is TGTGCCATCAGTGAGTCGGTGCGTCCAGGGGCGAGCTCCTACAATGAGCAGTTCTTC.

This clonotype occurred many times. V gene TRBV7-2 combines with J gene TRBJ1-4, with TRBD1 identical over 7 bases. J gave up 8 bases and V 5 bases, and 8 bases lay outside the gene matches. The CDR3 totals 14 residues. Germline assignment: CDR1 SGHTA and CDR2 FQGNSA. The CDR3 DNA follows: TGTGCCAGCAGCCGACAGGGAGGTGGGGAAAAACTGTTTTTT. As protein: CASSRQGGGEKLFF.

This chain joins TRBV14 and TRBJ1-2; tentative D call: TRBD1 (5 bases). This CDR3 has 13 residues. Trimming pared 5 bases from V and 4 bases from J, leaving 11 bases between. Germline V CDR1 and CDR2: SGHDN, FVKESK. The CDR3 loop reads CASSVTGTYGYTF. The CDR3 nucleotides are TGTGCCAGCAGCGTTACCGGGACCTATGGCTACACCTTC.

The V and J genes are TRBV5-1 and TRBJ1-6, with no clear D. V lost 0 bases, J lost 8 bases, and 15 bases lay in between. This CDR3 has 16 amino acids. Germline assignment: CDR1 SGHRS and CDR2 YFSETQ. CDR3 sequence (DNA): TGCGCCAGCAGCTTGGATCCGAGCGGTATCGATTCACCCCTCCACTTT. This encodes CASSLDPSGIDSPLHF.

This clonotype was recorded only once. This chain links TRBV5-5 with TRBJ2-2; no reliable D call. Germline V gene lookup returns CDR1 SGHKS and CDR2 YYEKEE (reference sequence). V lost 0 bases and J lost 4, with 16 bases in between. The CDR3 runs 17 residues. The CDR3 loop reads CASSLAQVRSPTGELFF. As DNA, the CDR3 is TGTGCCAGCAGCTTGGCCCAGGTCAGGTCTCCCACCGGGGAGCTGTTTTTT.

This clonotype has only a few counts. The V gene is TRBV20-1, the J gene TRBJ1-5; D remains ambiguous. CDR3 length: 13 amino acids. V shed 3 bases and J shed 3 bases, with 9 bases lying between them. Germline CDR1 and CDR2: DFQATT and SNEGSKA (reference sequence). The CDR3 nucleotides read TGCAGTGCTAGCGTGCAGAACAATCAGCCCCAGCATTTT. It codes for CSASVQNNQPQHF.

This clonotype appeared a single time. The chain links TRBV5-1 to TRBJ2-3; D is unresolved. V lost 4 bases and J lost 3, with 12 bases in between. The length of the CDR3 is 14 residues. Looked up from germline, CDR1 is SGHRS and CDR2 is YFSETQ. CDR3 sequence (DNA): TGCGCCAGCAGCCCGCCGGATCGGACAGATACGCAGTATTTT. Encoded protein: CASSPPDRTDTQYF.

This clonotype was detected only a few times. The J gene is TRBJ1-1, the V gene TRBV7-9; D unresolved. This CDR3 comprises 14 residues. CDR1 is SEHNR, CDR2 FQNEAQ, per germline (reference sequence). V was pared by 8 bases and J by 0 bases, with 13 bases between. CDR3 amino acids: CASGPREVNTEAFF. The CDR3 DNA reads as TGTGCCAGCGGGCCTCGAGAGGTGAACACTGAAGCTTTCTTT.

The sample holds a few counts of this clonotype. This rearrangement joins TRBV29-1 to TRBJ2-5; D ambiguous. V was cut by 2 bases and J by 5 bases, with 6 bases left in between. This CDR3 contains 11 residues. The germline CDR1 and CDR2 sequences are SQVTM and ANQGSEA. CDR3 amino acids: CSVESVETQYF. The CDR3 coding sequence is TGCAGCGTTGAATCCGTGGAGACCCAGTACTTC.

This chain uses TRBV7-9 with TRBJ1-4, with D perhaps matching TRBD1 (5 bases). The CDR3 has 15 amino acids. Germline CDR1 and CDR2: SEHNR and FQNEAQ (reference sequence). The V end lost 3 bases, the J end lost 3 bases, and 11 bases lay between the germline ends. CDR3 sequence (DNA): TGTGCCAGCAGCTTGGGACTTAAGCCTAATGAAAAACTGTTTTTT. It is translated as CASSLGLKPNEKLFF. The full variable domain, its missing parts supplied by reference TRBV7-9 and TRBJ1-4, is DTGVSQNPRHKITKRGQNVTFRCDPISEHNRLYWYRQTLGQGPEFLTYFQNEAQLEKSRLLSDRFSAERPKGSFSTLEIQRTEQGDSAMYLCASSLGLKPNEKLFFGSGTQLSVL.

This CDR3 reads CASSMGQGENEQFF. The CDR3 DNA sequence: TGTGCCAGCAGCATGGGACAGGGGGAGAATGAGCAGTTCTTC. The chain employs TRBV7-2 and TRBJ2-1; 11 nucleotides align to TRBD1. This CDR3 spans 14 amino acids. V lost 5 bases to trimming and J lost 7 bases; unmatched junction nucleotides: 4. The germline CDR1 and CDR2 sequences are SGHTA and FQGNSA.

This chain links TRBV5-1 with TRBJ2-7, with a possible D match to TRBD1 (7 bases). V was pared by 7 bases and J by 4 bases, with 24 bases between. The CDR3 has 16 residues. Germline CDR1 SGHRS, CDR2 YFSETQ. CDR3 amino acids: CASASQGGLSDYEQYF. The CDR3 DNA reads TGCGCCAGCGCCTCCCAGGGGGGCCTCAGCGATTACGAGCAGTACTTC.

This clonotype was observed a handful of times. The DNA is omitted, as the CDR3 cannot be located on it reliably, and the CDR3 follows TCRdb's listing. The rearrangement links TRBV6-2 or TRBV6-3 to TRBJ1-2. Germline V lookup: CDR1 MNHEY, CDR2 SVGEGT. Including both end residues, the CDR3 is 16 amino acids long. The CDR3 loop is CASSTSARLRADGYTF.